The 23 T cell receptor beta chains presented below share a single source sample, sequenced in a study of regulatory T cells in long-lasting Graves disease (dated by TCRdb to the early 2020s). Per the publication, the time point label means: newly diagnosed GD, antithyroid drugs for less than 3 months. For both TCR sequencing and RNA sequencing, RNA was extracted from PBMCs using TRIzol. The library was obtained by multiplex PCR. These reads were obtained on an Illumina HiSeq 4000. CDR3 regions were amplified by Arm-PCR with iRepertoire HTBI primers to construct TCR beta libraries. TCRdb passed the public sequencing reads through fastp at Q25 and MiXCR, retaining productive beta sequences. Each record represents a unique CDR3 protein, reported with the most common genes and DNA among its rows. In this sample the table shows a few hundred thousand distinct CDR3 sequences, around 20% of which occur a single time. The top ten clones comprise approximately 15% of the sample.

Specimen: peripheral blood mononuclear cells (PBMCs), collected at new diagnosis, from a patient treated with antithyroid drugs. The receptors originated from a female donor with Graves disease.

This clonotype was counted ten times or more. The rearrangement joins TRBV2 to TRBJ1-1; D might be TRBD1 (6 bases). CDR1 and CDR2 (germline): SNHLY, FYNNEI. The V gene lost 2 bases and the J gene lost 10 bases, with 11 bases spanning the gap. The CDR3 is made up of 12 amino acids. CDR3 protein: CASSERAGVAFF. Here the CDR3 DNA reads TGTGCCAGCAGTGAACGGGCAGGGGTAGCTTTCTTT.

The chain employs TRBV6-5 and TRBJ1-2; 11 bases map to TRBD1. The CDR3 sequence is 17 residues long. Germline V CDR1 and CDR2: MNHEY, SVGAGI. J lost 2 bases, V lost 0 bases, and 5 bases had no gene match. CDR3 loop: CASSYSGQGAENYGYTF. The CDR3 nucleotides read TGTGCCAGCAGTTACTCCGGACAGGGGGCCGAGAACTATGGCTACACCTTC.

The chain couples TRBV10-3 to TRBJ2-1; 12 nucleotides agree with TRBD1. This CDR3 has 16 residues. V was clipped by 4 bases and J by 8 bases; unmatched bases: 9. Germline V gives CDR1 ENHRY, CDR2 SYGVKD. The CDR3: CAISVGTGGAGDEQFF. CDR3 in DNA: TGTGCCATCAGTGTTGGGACAGGGGGCGCGGGCGATGAGCAGTTCTTC.

This clonotype was observed a single time. Germline and junction disagree at one end, which may indicate a read error. V gene TRBV5-1 combines with J gene TRBJ2-5; D uncertain. CDR1 is SGHRS and CDR2 is YFSETQ in the germline V gene. The CDR3 is 13 amino acids. The CDR3 sequence is CASSVAGSRTQYF. CDR3 nucleotide sequence: TGTGCCAGCAGCGTGGCAGGTAGTCGGACCCAGTACTTC.

This clonotype was counted many times. The V gene is TRBV6-1, the J gene TRBJ2-2, with TRBD1 identical over 10 bases. The ends lost 5 bases at V and 6 bases at J; junction bases unmatched: 3. Per germline, CDR1 MNHNS and CDR2 SASEGT. The CDR3 sequence is 14 residues long. CDR3 DNA: TGTGCCAGCAGTACCGGGACAGGGGCCGGGGAGCTGTTTTTT. It encodes CASSTGTGAGELFF.

For this clonotype: A much larger clone lies one base from this, so it may be a read error. V is TRBV29-1 and J is TRBJ2-5; the D call may be TRBD1 or TRBD2 (5 bases each). CDR3 length: 14 amino acids. Germline V gene lookup returns CDR1 SQVTM and CDR2 ANQGSEA. The CDR3 DNA sequence: TGCAGCGTGCCCGGGACGCTACGAGGAGAGACCCGGTACTTC. Its protein product is CSVPGTLRGETRYF. Filled out from reference TRBV29-1 and TRBJ2-5, the complete variable domain reads SAVISQKPSRDICQRGTSLTIQCQVDSQVTMMFWYRQQPGQSLTLIATANQGSEATYESGFVIDKFPISRPNLTFSTLTVSNMSPEDSSIYLCSVPGTLRGETRYFGPGTRLLVL.

This clonotype was seen a handful of times. J is TRBJ2-7 and V is TRBV6-4; D not certain. Germline CDR1 MRHNA, CDR2 SNTAGT. V was trimmed by 3 bases and J by 6 bases, leaving 15 bases between them. The CDR3 consists of 14 residues. CDR3 amino acids: CASSDLGTRFEQYF. Here the CDR3 DNA reads TGTGCCAGCAGTGATCTCGGCACCCGCTTCGAGCAGTACTTC.

This sequence joins TRBV28 and TRBJ2-7; D gene uncertain. This CDR3 is built from 14 residues. Germline-derived CDR1 and CDR2 are MDHEN and SYDVKM. Trimming cost V 2 bases and J 0 bases, with 8 bases left between them. The CDR3 sequence is CASSLVWVSYEQYF. The CDR3 coding sequence is TGTGCCAGCAGTTTAGTGTGGGTCTCCTACGAGCAGTACTTC.

Comments on this clonotype: A much larger clone differs by one base, so this may be a read error. The chain links TRBV7-2 to TRBJ2-1, with D uncertain. The germline gives CDR1 SGHTA, CDR2 FQGNSA. There are 14 residues in the CDR3. V was pared by 0 bases and J by 7 bases, with 10 bases between. This CDR3 reads CASSLAVASNEQFF. CDR3 sequence (DNA): TGTGCCAGCAGCTTAGCCGTGGCTAGTAATGAGCAGTTCTTC.

This clonotype was recorded many times. This chain joins TRBV27 and TRBJ1-5; no clear D. CDR1 and CDR2 (germline): MNHEY, SMNVEV (reference sequence). This CDR3 spans 17 amino acids. Trimming pared 0 bases from V and 0 bases from J, leaving 12 bases between. DNA for the CDR3: TGTGCCAGCAGTTTATCGGCTGGCTGGGATAGCAATCAGCCCCAGCATTTT. Protein product: CASSLSAGWDSNQPQHF.

The J gene is TRBJ1-5, the V gene TRBV6-2 or TRBV6-3; unclear D gene. The V end was cut by 5 bases, the J end by 0 bases, with 11 bases between. This CDR3 comprises 15 residues. Germline values: CDR1 MNHEY, CDR2 SVGEGT. In DNA form, the CDR3 reads TGTGCCAGCAGTGGGTCAGATTATAGCAATCAGCCCCAGCATTTT. Translation: CASSGSDYSNQPQHF.

There are many counts of this clonotype. The V gene is TRBV12-5, the J gene TRBJ2-1; TRBD2 matches 9 bases. The V and J ends lost 6 bases and 1 base, in that order; junction bases with no gene match: 7. CDR3 length: 16 amino acids. Germline V CDR1 and CDR2: LGHNT, FRNRAP. CDR3 bases: TGTGCTAGTGGCTCTACTAGCGGGTCTTCCTACAATGAGCAGTTCTTC. The encoded protein is CASGSTSGSSYNEQFF. Combining the CDR3 with reference TRBV12-5 and TRBJ2-1 gives the whole variable domain DARVTQTPRHKVTEMGQEVTMRCQPILGHNTVFWYRQTMMQGLELLAYFRNRAPLDDSGMPKDRFSAEMPDATLATLKIQPSEPRDSAVYFCASGSTSGSSYNEQFFGPGTRLTVL.

The table lists this clonotype with many counts. The J gene is TRBJ2-4, the V gene TRBV12-3 or TRBV12-4; 8 bases are shared with TRBD1. The ends lost 6 bases at V and 8 bases at J; junction bases unmatched: 12. The CDR3 sequence is 15 residues long. Here the CDR3 reads CASSPVGTGGDIQYF. CDR3 DNA: TGTGCCAGCAGCCCCGTCGGGACAGGAGGAGACATTCAGTACTTC.

The sample holds many counts of this clonotype. This chain joins TRBV3-1 and TRBJ2-7; 7 positions match TRBD1. The V gene's germline CDR1 is LGHDT and CDR2 YNNKEL (reference sequence). The CDR3 spans 15 residues. With 5 bases clipped from V and 2 bases from J, the junction kept 9 bases outside the gene matches. The CDR3 loop is CASSVAPGTAYEQYF. The CDR3 coding sequence is TGTGCCAGCAGCGTAGCGCCCGGGACAGCCTACGAGCAGTACTTC.

The rearrangement links TRBV11-2 to TRBJ1-5, with 11 bases identical to TRBD1. After removal of 4 bases from V and 4 bases from J, the junction contained 3 bases not matched to a gene. The CDR3 totals 15 residues. From germline, CDR1 is SGHAT and CDR2 FQNNGV. Here the CDR3 reads CASSWGQGENQPQHF. CDR3 coding DNA: TGTGCCAGCAGCTGGGGACAGGGGGAGAATCAGCCCCAGCATTTT. The variable domain in full, with the rest retrieved from reference TRBV11-2 and TRBJ1-5, is EAGVAQSPRYKIIEKRQSVAFWCNPISGHATLYWYQQILGQGPKLLIQFQNNGVVDDSQLPKDRFSAERLKGVDSTLKIQPAKLEDSAVYLCASSWGQGENQPQHFGDGTRLSIL.

Remarks on this clonotype: A single base separates this from a much larger clone, so it may be a read error. The J gene is TRBJ2-7, the V gene TRBV6-2 or TRBV6-3; a weak D match, TRBD2 (5 bases). V dropped 2 bases and J dropped 5 bases, with 19 bases sitting between them. Germline CDR1 is MNHEY and CDR2 is SVGEGT. This CDR3 spans 16 amino acids. CDR3 DNA sequence: TGTGCCAGCAGTTACCCCCGGGGAGAAAAGGCCCACGAGCAGTACTTC. Amino acids: CASSYPRGEKAHEQYF.

The sample holds many counts of this clonotype. The chain employs TRBV6-1 and TRBJ1-5; the match to TRBD1 covers 7 bases. V lost 0 bases and J lost 1; bases outside the gene matches: 9. The CDR3 runs to 18 residues. Germline lookup yields CDR1 MNHNS and CDR2 SASEGT. The CDR3 sequence: CASSEAPNRGGSNQPQHF. As DNA, the CDR3 is TGTGCCAGCAGTGAAGCCCCGAACAGGGGCGGGAGCAATCAGCCCCAGCATTTT.

This clonotype was counted ten times or more. The chain carries TRBV18 and TRBJ2-1; D is tentatively TRBD1 or TRBD2 (5 bases each). CDR1 and CDR2 (germline): KGHSH, LQKENI. CDR3 length: 13 residues. The ends were cut back, 5 bases at V and 8 bases at J, with 13 bases in the middle. CDR3 coding DNA: TGTGCCAGCTCAGTTTCTTGGGGGTATGAGCAGTTCTTC. Its protein is CASSVSWGYEQFF.

This clonotype has just a few counts. This rearrangement joins TRBV11-2 to TRBJ1-4; 7 bases agree with TRBD1. The germline V gene has CDR1 SGHAT and CDR2 FQNNGV. This CDR3 spans 16 amino acids. The trim removed 1 base at V and 0 bases at J, leaving 2 bases unmatched. The CDR3 loop reads CASSLVTGATNEKLFF. The CDR3 DNA is TGTGCCAGCAGCTTAGTAACAGGGGCAACTAATGAAAAACTGTTTTTT.

Points on this clonotype: A much larger clone differs from this one at a single base, so this may be a read error. Likely a read error: the CDR3 ends without its conserved phenylalanine or tryptophan. This CDR3 is CASSLVEGEAFL. Written as DNA, the CDR3 is TGTGCCAGCAGCTTAGTTGAAGGGGAAGCTTTCCTT. The chain is built from TRBV7-2 and TRBJ1-1; D not certain. Germline V gene sequence: CDR1 SGHTA, CDR2 FQGNSA. The CDR3 covers 12 residues. V lost 1 base and J 8 bases, leaving 8 bases between the germline ends.

J is TRBJ1-2 and V is TRBV2; 8 nucleotides match TRBD1. CDR3 size: 12 residues. Germline trimming cut 8 bases from V and 7 bases from J; bases unmatched to any gene: 6. In germline, CDR1 is SNHLY, CDR2 FYNNEI. The DNA of the CDR3 is TGTGCCAGCTGCTCGGGACAGGCTGGCTACACCTTC. It is translated as CASCSGQAGYTF.

The chain combines TRBV9 with TRBJ1-1, with 9 bases aligning to TRBD1. The germline CDR1 and CDR2 sequences are SGDLS and YYNGEE. The CDR3 extends over 14 amino acids. Unmatched junction bases numbered 3, after V lost 3 bases and J lost 3 bases. DNA of the CDR3: TGTGCCAGCAGCGCGGGACAGGGCTACACTGAAGCTTTCTTT. Amino acid sequence: CASSAGQGYTEAFF.

There are many counts of this clonotype. This chain uses TRBV11-3 with TRBJ2-1; 14 bases fit TRBD2. V was clipped by 5 bases and J by 2 bases; unmatched bases: 8. From germline, CDR1 is SGHNT and CDR2 YENEEA. This CDR3 is built from 18 residues. The CDR3 sequence: CASSPRTSGRRAYNEQFF. In DNA, the CDR3 is TGTGCCAGCAGCCCTCGGACTAGCGGGAGGCGGGCCTACAATGAGCAGTTCTTC.